The following is a TCR beta chain sequence with its context. What it binds is unknown. These data belong to a study of T cell responses to AZD1222 COVID-19 vaccine. Across the study: Researchers grouped second doses given at about 4 or about 12 weeks into one pool. Overall study results and limits: In a largely white British group with more females than males, clonal diversity was possibly underestimated. Spike-spanning, vaccine-associated CD4 TCRs were dominant at 160-218 and 743-854. It was only after the peak T cell response that any repertoires were sampled.

Sequencing used immunoSEQ multiplex PCR; TCRdb keeps in-frame clones, though not all of them. The sample shows about 140,000 clones, around 87% of them seen only once. The CDR3 covers 15 residues. Trimming removed 3 bases from V and 7 bases from J, with 16 bases in between. Looked up from germline, CDR1 is LGHDT and CDR2 is YNNKEL (reference sequence). The chain recombines TRBV3-1 (or the pseudogene TRBV3-2) with TRBJ1-5; D is unresolved. This receptor was identified in an adult in good health. Sequenced here: peripheral blood, sampled on day 0 of AZD1222 vaccination. The CDR3 bases are TGTGCCAGCAGCCAGAGATCCCACGGCGGACAGCCCCAGCATTTT. This codes for CASSQRSHGGQPQHF.